This passage covers 22 T cell receptor beta chains from one sample sequenced in a study of cytomegalovirus exposure and HLA in healthy donors. Researchers ran the PCR with 60 Vbeta and 13 Jbeta primers. Here immunoSEQ multiplex PCR was the method, and the copy in TCRdb shows in-frame clones only, minus some. The sample shows about 65,000 clones, about 80% of them seen only once. Sequenced material: PBMCs. These receptors all come from a woman in her thirties in good health and CMV-seronegative.

J is TRBJ1-5 and V is TRBV7-9; D perhaps matches TRBD1 (6 bases). This CDR3 is built from 14 residues. Germline assignment: CDR1 SEHNR and CDR2 FQNEAQ (reference sequence). V was trimmed by 5 bases and J by 5 bases, leaving 13 bases between them. The CDR3 here is CASSPTGSYQPQHF. DNA of the CDR3: TGTGCCAGCAGCCCTACAGGGAGCTATCAGCCCCAGCATTTT.

The rearrangement uses TRBV4-1 and TRBJ1-5; 10 bases are a match to TRBD1. This CDR3 has 16 amino acids. V was pared by 4 bases and J by 4 bases, with 7 bases of the junction left unmatched. Germline values: CDR1 MGHRA, CDR2 YSYEKL. The CDR3 coding sequence is TGCGCCAGCAGCCTCGAACCGGGACAGGGGAATCAGCCCCAGCATTTT. It codes for CASSLEPGQGNQPQHF.

V and J are TRBV30 and TRBJ2-3, with D perhaps matching TRBD2 (6 bases). Germline-derived CDR1 and CDR2 are GTSNPN and SVGIG (reference sequence). Trimming left V 6 bases short and J 2 bases short, with 15 bases between. CDR3 length equals 14 residues. This CDR3 reads CACDRDFHTDTQYF. The CDR3, as DNA: TGTGCCTGCGACCGGGACTTTCACACAGATACGCAGTATTTT.

The rearrangement uses TRBV6-5 and TRBJ1-1; possible D gene TRBD1, 5 bases. This CDR3 is built from 15 residues. Between the trimmed V and J ends, which lost 7 bases and 0 bases, there was a span of 15 bases. Germline CDR1 MNHEY, CDR2 SVGAGI. The CDR3 region is CASTRTGKMNTEAFF. The CDR3 DNA follows: TGTGCCAGCACCCGAACAGGAAAAATGAACACTGAAGCTTTCTTT.

The chain is built from TRBV7-9 and TRBJ1-2; tentative D call: TRBD1 (6 bases). The germline CDR1 and CDR2 sequences are SEHNR and FQNEAQ (reference sequence). The V and J ends lost 4 bases and 9 bases respectively, with 18 bases between them. This CDR3 has 14 amino acids. Here the CDR3 DNA reads TGTGCCAGCAGCTCAAAAAACAGTAGGGGGAGCTACACCTTC. This sequence encodes CASSSKNSRGSYTF.

The chain uses TRBV6-1 and TRBJ2-5; 9 bases are shared with TRBD1. This CDR3 is 15 amino acids long. With 5 bases clipped from V and 4 bases from J, the junction kept 8 bases outside the gene matches. Germline V gives CDR1 MNHNS, CDR2 SASEGT. The CDR3 reads CASSFQETGGETQYF. The CDR3 DNA follows: TGTGCCAGCAGTTTCCAGGAGACAGGGGGAGAGACCCAGTACTTC.

A few counts support this clone. The chain uses TRBV5-6 and TRBJ2-7; 7 nucleotides agree with TRBD1. The CDR3 sequence is 15 residues long. From germline, CDR1 is SGHDT and CDR2 YYEEEE. Trimming at V came to 4 bases and at J to 5 bases, leaving 12 bases not matched to a gene. Written as DNA, the CDR3 is TGTGCCAGCAGCAAAAGACAGGGAGTGGGGAACGAGCAGTACTTC. Translating it yields CASSKRQGVGNEQYF.

The CDR3, as DNA: TGTGCCAGCAGCCCAACTCGTGTCCGGCGGGGGACTGAAGCTTTCTTT. It translates to CASSPTRVRRGTEAFF. V and J are TRBV14 and TRBJ1-1, with D tentatively TRBD1 (5 bases). The CDR3 sequence is 16 residues long. Looked up from germline, CDR1 is SGHDN and CDR2 is FVKESK. Trimming took 4 bases from V and 5 from J, leaving 20 bases between them.

The V call is TRBV2, the J call TRBJ2-7; D is perhaps TRBD2 (5 bases). The CDR3 loop spans 18 amino acids. CDR1 is SNHLY and CDR2 is FYNNEI in the germline V gene. V shed 4 bases and J shed 5 bases, with 27 bases lying between them. The CDR3 DNA reads TGTGCCAGCAGTGTACTGAGAGTAGGACCCGCTAGCCCCCACGAGCAGTACTTC. Amino acids: CASSVLRVGPASPHEQYF.

This chain uses TRBV18 with TRBJ2-2; D is uncertain. Germline values: CDR1 KGHSH, CDR2 LQKENI. V gave up 3 bases and J gave up 1 base, with 6 bases separating them. The CDR3 loop spans 14 amino acids. In DNA form, the CDR3 reads TGTGCCAGCTCACCTTCCGTGAACACCGGGGAGCTGTTTTTT. Protein sequence: CASSPSVNTGELFF.

The chain has TRBV25-1 and TRBJ1-2; D uncertain. Per the germline V gene, CDR1 is MGHDK and CDR2 is SYGVNS. V shed 5 bases and J shed 0 bases, with 7 bases lying between them. The CDR3 covers 13 residues. CDR3 coding DNA: TGTGCCAGCAGTACACATTCTAACTATGGCTACACCTTC. Residues: CASSTHSNYGYTF.

The V call is TRBV9, the J call TRBJ2-3; possible D gene TRBD1, 6 bases. Germline CDR1 reads SGDLS; CDR2 reads YYNGEE. The ends were cut back, 4 bases at V and 6 bases at J, with 6 bases in the middle. The CDR3 spans 11 residues. This CDR3 is CASSRGDTQYF. The CDR3 bases are TGTGCCAGCAGCAGGGGGGATACGCAGTATTTT.

This chain connects TRBV4-1 to TRBJ2-3, with 14 bases matching TRBD2. The V and J ends lost 5 bases and 6 bases, in that order; junction bases with no gene match: 7. The CDR3 runs to 16 residues. Germline CDR1 MGHRA, CDR2 YSYEKL. The CDR3 loop reads CASSTRLAGGEDTQYF. The CDR3 region has the DNA TGCGCCAGCAGCACGCGACTAGCGGGAGGGGAGGATACGCAGTATTTT.

This clone turned up a few times. The V and J genes are TRBV6-5 and TRBJ1-1; D remains ambiguous. CDR1 is MNHEY, CDR2 SVGAGI, per germline. CDR3 length equals 12 residues. Trimming removed 4 bases from V and 4 bases from J, with 7 bases in between. CDR3 bases: TGTGCCAGCAGTTCTAGGAGCACTGAAGCTTTCTTT. The encoded protein is CASSSRSTEAFF.

The chain has TRBV7-6 and TRBJ2-1; TRBD2 matches at 13 bases. The junction had 8 bases not matched to a gene; V was cut back by 5 bases and J by 1 base. Germline loops: CDR1 SGHVS, CDR2 FNYEAQ. This CDR3 region has 18 residues. The CDR3 bases are TGTGCCAGCAGCAAGGACATGACTAGCGGGAGGTCCTACAATGAGCAGTTCTTC. Amino acid sequence: CASSKDMTSGRSYNEQFF.

The genes are TRBV7-2 and TRBJ2-1; 8 bases match TRBD2. Looked up from germline, CDR1 is SGHTA and CDR2 is FQGNSA. V dropped 4 bases and J dropped 0; count of bases not matched to a gene: 2. The CDR3 spans 15 residues. The CDR3 here is CASSSTSGSYNEQFF. The DNA for the CDR3 is TGTGCCAGCAGCTCCACTAGCGGCTCCTACAATGAGCAGTTCTTC.

V gene TRBV1 combines with J gene TRBJ2-1; the D call in the table, TRBD2, was not verified against the DNA. TRBV1 is a known pseudogene. This CDR3 spans 14 amino acids. In DNA form, the CDR3 reads TGCACCAGCAGCCAAGATACCGGGAAGGGTGAGCAGTTCTTC. Translation: CTSSQDTGKGEQFF.

This sequence joins TRBV2 and TRBJ1-2, with 8 bases that match TRBD1. CDR3 length equals 11 residues. Germline V CDR1 and CDR2: SNHLY, FYNNEI. Trimming took 10 bases from V and 8 from J; bases not matched to a gene: 6. The CDR3 sequence: CATTGGLGYTF. The DNA for the CDR3 is TGTGCCACTACAGGGGGGTTGGGCTACACCTTC.

Here the CDR3 DNA reads TGCGCCAGCAGCCTGAGAGGGACAGGGATGGGGATGAACACTGAAGCTTTCTTT. This codes for CASSLRGTGMGMNTEAFF. The J gene is TRBJ1-1, the V gene TRBV5-1, with 9 bases fitting TRBD1. V shed 4 bases, J shed 0 bases, and the junction held 13 bases outside the gene matches. Germline CDR1 reads SGHRS; CDR2 reads YFSETQ. The CDR3 is made up of 18 amino acids. The full variable domain, in which reference TRBV5-1 and TRBJ1-1 provide the parts outside the CDR3, is KAGVTQTPRYLIKTRGQQVTLSCSPISGHRSVSWYQQTPGQGLQFLFEYFSETQRNKGNFPGRFSGRQFSNSRSEMNVSTLELGDSALYLCASSLRGTGMGMNTEAFFGQGTRLTVV.

The V call is TRBV15, the J call TRBJ2-7; 9 nucleotides line up with TRBD2. Germline lookup yields CDR1 LNHNV and CDR2 YYDKDF (reference sequence). Unmatched junction bases numbered 4, after V lost 3 bases and J lost 4 bases. This CDR3 has 14 residues. CDR3 sequence: CATSSGLASYEQYF. The CDR3 coding sequence is TGTGCCACCAGCAGCGGACTAGCGAGTTACGAGCAGTACTTC.

CDR3 region: CASSQEGASGKGSYEQYF. As DNA, the CDR3 is TGCGCCAGCAGCCAAGAGGGGGCTAGCGGGAAAGGGTCCTACGAGCAGTACTTC. The chain is built from TRBV4-3 and TRBJ2-7; 9 nucleotides align to TRBD2. The trim removed 0 bases at V and 1 base at J, leaving 10 bases unmatched. CDR3 length: 18 residues. Germline CDR1 and CDR2: LGHNA and YSLEER.

This clone was found a few times. The genes are TRBV30 and TRBJ1-2, with TRBD1 identical over 8 bases. V trimming: 3 bases; J trimming: 6 bases; junction bases outside the gene matches: 12. This CDR3 spans 15 amino acids. Germline CDR1 GTSNPN, CDR2 SVGIG (reference sequence). CDR3 DNA: TGTGCCTGGAGGAAAGCCGGACAGGGAAGAGATGGCTACACCTTC. Translating it yields CAWRKAGQGRDGYTF.